The T cell receptor (beta chain) under discussion was sequenced for a study of graft-versus-host responses after intestinal transplantation. Turning to the study itself: Every recipient had anti-thymocyte globulin induction and 2 to 4 years of tacrolimus plus steroids.

The study, taken as a whole, reports: Early post-transplant HvG declines were associated with peak circulating GvH clone levels. In recipient marrow, GvH clones were found, and some appeared first in ileum or blood. Elevated graft-versus-host to host-versus-graft clonal ratios in allografts were recorded for patients with graft-donor T cell macrochimerism.

The CDR3 has 20 residues. Concerning this clone itself: Its target is not known.

Sequencing was performed with immunoSEQ multiplex PCR; in TCRdb, only in-frame clones are kept and a portion is missing. Of around 130,000 clones in the sample, approximately 94% were seen once. This receptor was obtained from a human donor who received an intestinal transplant. The sample here was unstimulated CD4+ T cells sorted from spleen or lymph node cells, taken before intestinal transplant. The J gene is TRBJ1-5, the V gene TRBV21-1; the table's D call, TRBD1, was not checked against the DNA. TRBV21-1 has pseudogene status. CDR3 nucleotides: TGTGCCAGCAGCAAAGTCGGGCCAGGGGGGTATATCGAGGGAATCAGTCCCCAGCATTTT. Its translation is CASSKVGPGGYIEGISPQHF.